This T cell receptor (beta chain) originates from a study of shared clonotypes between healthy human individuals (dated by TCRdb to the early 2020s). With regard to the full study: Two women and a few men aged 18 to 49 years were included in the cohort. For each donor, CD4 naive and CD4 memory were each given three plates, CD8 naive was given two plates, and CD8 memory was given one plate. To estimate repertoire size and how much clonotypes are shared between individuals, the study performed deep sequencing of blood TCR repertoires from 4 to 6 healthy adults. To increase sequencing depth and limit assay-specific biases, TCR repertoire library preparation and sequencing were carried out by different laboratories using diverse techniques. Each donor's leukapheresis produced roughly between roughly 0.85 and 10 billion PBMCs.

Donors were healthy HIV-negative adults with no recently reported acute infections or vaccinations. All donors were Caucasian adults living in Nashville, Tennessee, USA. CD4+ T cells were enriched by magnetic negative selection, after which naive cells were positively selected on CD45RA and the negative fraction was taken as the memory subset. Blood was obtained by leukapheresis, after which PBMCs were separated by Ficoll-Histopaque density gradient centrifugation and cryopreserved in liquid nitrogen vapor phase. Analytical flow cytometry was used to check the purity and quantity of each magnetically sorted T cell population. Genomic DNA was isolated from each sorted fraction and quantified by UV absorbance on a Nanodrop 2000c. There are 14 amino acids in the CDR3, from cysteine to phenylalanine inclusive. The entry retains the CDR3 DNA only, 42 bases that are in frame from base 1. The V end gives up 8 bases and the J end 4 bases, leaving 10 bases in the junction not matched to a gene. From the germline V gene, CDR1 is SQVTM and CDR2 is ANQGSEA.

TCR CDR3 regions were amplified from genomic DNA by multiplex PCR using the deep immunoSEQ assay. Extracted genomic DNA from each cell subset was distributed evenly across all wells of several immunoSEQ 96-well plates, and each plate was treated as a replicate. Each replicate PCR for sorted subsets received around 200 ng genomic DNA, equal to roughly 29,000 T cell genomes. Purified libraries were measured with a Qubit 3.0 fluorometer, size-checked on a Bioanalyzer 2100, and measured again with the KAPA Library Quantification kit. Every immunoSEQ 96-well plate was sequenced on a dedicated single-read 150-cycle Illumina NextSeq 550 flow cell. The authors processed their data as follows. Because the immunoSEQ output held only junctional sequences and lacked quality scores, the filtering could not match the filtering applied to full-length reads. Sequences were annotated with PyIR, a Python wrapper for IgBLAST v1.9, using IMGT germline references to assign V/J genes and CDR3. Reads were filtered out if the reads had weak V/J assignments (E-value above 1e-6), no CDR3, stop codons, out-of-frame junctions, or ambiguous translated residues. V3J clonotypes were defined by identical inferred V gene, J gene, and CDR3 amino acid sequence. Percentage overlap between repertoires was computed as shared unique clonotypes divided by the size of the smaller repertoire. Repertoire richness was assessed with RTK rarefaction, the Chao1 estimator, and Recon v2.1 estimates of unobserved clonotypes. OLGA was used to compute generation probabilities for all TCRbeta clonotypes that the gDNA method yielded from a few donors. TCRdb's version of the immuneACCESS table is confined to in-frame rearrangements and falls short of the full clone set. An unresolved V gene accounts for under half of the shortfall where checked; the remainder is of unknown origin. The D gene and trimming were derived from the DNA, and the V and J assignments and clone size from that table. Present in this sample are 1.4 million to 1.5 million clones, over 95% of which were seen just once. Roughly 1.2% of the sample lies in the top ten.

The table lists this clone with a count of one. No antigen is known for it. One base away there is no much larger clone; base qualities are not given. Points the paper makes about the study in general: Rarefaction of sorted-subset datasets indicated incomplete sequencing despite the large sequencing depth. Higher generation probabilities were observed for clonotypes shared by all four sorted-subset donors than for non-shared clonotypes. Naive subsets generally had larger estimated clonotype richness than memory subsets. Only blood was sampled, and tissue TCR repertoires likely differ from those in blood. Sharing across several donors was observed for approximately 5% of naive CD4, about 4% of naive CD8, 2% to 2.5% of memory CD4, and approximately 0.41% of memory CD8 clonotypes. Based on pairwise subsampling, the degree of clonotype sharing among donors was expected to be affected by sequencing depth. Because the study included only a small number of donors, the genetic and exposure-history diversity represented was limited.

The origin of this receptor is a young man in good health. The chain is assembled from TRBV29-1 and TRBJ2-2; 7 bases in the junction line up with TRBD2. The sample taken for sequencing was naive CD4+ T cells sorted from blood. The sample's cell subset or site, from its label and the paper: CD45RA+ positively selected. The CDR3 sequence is CSFSSGSSTGELFF. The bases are TGCAGCTTTTCTAGCGGAAGTTCCACCGGGGAGCTGTTTTTT.